The present T cell receptor (beta chain) was sequenced within a study of shared clonotypes between healthy human individuals. The assay was run at deep level. Original analysis: Junction-only sequences without quality scores came from ImmunoSEQ, so filtering differed. Sequencing was performed with immunoSEQ multiplex PCR; in TCRdb, only in-frame clones are kept and a portion is missing. V, J and clone size are taken as reported in that table, and D and trimming were inferred from the DNA itself. The sample yields around 370,000 clones, 90% to 98% seen once. The sequencing input was memory CD8+ T cells sorted from blood. Noted subset: CD45RO+ cells pooled with CCR7-negative TemRA cells. The origin of this receptor is a man aged 25-40 years in good health.

CDR3 in amino acids: CASSFLCGGANEKLFF. The CDR3 nucleotides are TGTGCCAGCAGCTTTCTCTGCGGGGGGGCTAATGAAAAACTGTTTTTT. The rearrangement joins TRBV21-1 to TRBJ1-4. TRBV21-1 is a listed pseudogene. There are 16 residues in the CDR3.